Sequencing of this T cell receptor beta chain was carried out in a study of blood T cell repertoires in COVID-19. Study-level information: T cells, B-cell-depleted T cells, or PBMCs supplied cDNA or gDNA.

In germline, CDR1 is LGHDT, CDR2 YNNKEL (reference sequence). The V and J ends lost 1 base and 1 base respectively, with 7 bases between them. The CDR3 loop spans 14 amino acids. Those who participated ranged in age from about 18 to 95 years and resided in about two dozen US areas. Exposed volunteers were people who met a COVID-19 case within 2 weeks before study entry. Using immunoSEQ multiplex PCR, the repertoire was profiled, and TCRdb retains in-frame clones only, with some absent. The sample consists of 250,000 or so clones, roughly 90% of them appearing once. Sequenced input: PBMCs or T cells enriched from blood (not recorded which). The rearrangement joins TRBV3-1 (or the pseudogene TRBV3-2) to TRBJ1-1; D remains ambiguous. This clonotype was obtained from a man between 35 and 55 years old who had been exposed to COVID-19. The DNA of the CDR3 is TGTGCCAGCAGCCAAGTATCCGGGAACACTGAAGCTTTCTTT. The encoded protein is CASSQVSGNTEAFF.